These 26 T cell receptor beta chains came from one sample sequenced in a study of T cell clusters in autoimmune cytopenias. Each sample's input was 200 to 300 ng genomic DNA, some 40,000 genome equivalents. Multiplex touch-down PCR amplified TRB using TRB-A and TRB-B pools in one tube. TCRdb reprocessed the multiplex PCR reads, keeping one entry per CDR3 protein, no DNA. The sample yields around 15,000 distinct CDR3 sequences, of which the top ten take up around 3.5%. This sample was shared with a second study, whose subject was T cell repertoires in aging, cancer and after chemotherapy.

Sequenced input: peripheral blood. The receptor source for this set is a human donor in good health.

The chain links TRBV27 to TRBJ2-2. CDR3 size: 13 residues. Germline V gives CDR1 MNHEY, CDR2 SMNVEV (reference sequence). This CDR3 is CASSSLVSGELFF.

The chain is built from TRBV12-3 or TRBV12-4 and TRBJ2-1; TCRdb names TRBD2, which stays unverified in the absence of DNA. The CDR3 length is 14 residues. CDR3 region: CASSAGSSYNEQFF.

V usage is TRBV27 and J usage is TRBJ2-7. The CDR3 has 11 amino acids. Germline-derived CDR1 and CDR2 are MNHEY and SMNVEV (reference sequence). The CDR3 spells CASSSLYEQYF.

The J gene is TRBJ2-3, the V gene TRBV18; TCRdb's D gene call, TRBD2, goes unchecked for lack of DNA. From germline, CDR1 is KGHSH and CDR2 LQKENI. The CDR3 contains 14 residues. This CDR3 is CASSLRRGTDTQYF.

J is TRBJ2-7 and V is TRBV12-3 or TRBV12-4. This CDR3 is 11 amino acids long. CDR3 sequence reads: CASSRVSEQYF.

This clonotype registers medium-sized by frequency. This chain joins TRBV29-1 and TRBJ2-7; TCRdb selects TRBD2, and the lack of DNA leaves this call unchecked. The CDR3 extends over 11 amino acids. The germline V gene encodes CDR1 SQVTM and CDR2 ANQGSEA. CDR3 amino acids: CSFGEKNEQYF.

J is TRBJ1-5 and V is TRBV12-3 or TRBV12-4; TCRdb reports TRBD1, a call that lacks DNA to check it against. The CDR3 sequence is 13 residues long. CDR3 region: CASSRGGGQPQHF.

This clonotype is labeled medium-sized based on frequency. The chain links TRBV29-1 to TRBJ1-4; lacking DNA, the TRBD1 call made by TCRdb goes unchecked. CDR3 length equals 13 residues. Germline V gene lookup returns CDR1 SQVTM and CDR2 ANQGSEA. The CDR3: CSVRQGLNEKLFF.

V usage is TRBV19 and J usage is TRBJ1-1. There are 13 residues in the CDR3. Germline CDR1 reads LNHDA; CDR2 reads SQIVND (reference sequence). This CDR3 is CATLPTHNTEAFF.

This sequence joins TRBV30 and TRBJ2-1; the TRBD1 assignment by TCRdb is unverifiable without DNA. The CDR3 is made up of 15 amino acids. Germline assignment: CDR1 GTSNPN and CDR2 SVGIG (reference sequence). The CDR3 loop is CALSEQAGTVGEQFF. Combining the CDR3 with reference TRBV30 and TRBJ2-1 gives the whole variable domain SQTIHQWPATLVQPVGSPLSLECTVEGTSNPNLYWYRQAAGRGLQLLFYSVGIGQISSEVPQNLSASRPQDRQFILSSKKLLLSDSGFYLCALSEQAGTVGEQFFGPGTRLTVL.

CDR3 sequence: CASSLAPGAPEKLFF. The chain carries TRBV5-6 and TRBJ1-4; TCRdb proposes TRBD1, but this gene call is untestable without DNA. Looked up from germline, CDR1 is SGHDT and CDR2 is YYEEEE. This CDR3 has 15 amino acids.

This chain joins TRBV27 and TRBJ2-5; TCRdb designates TRBD2, a call that cannot be tested without DNA. Germline CDR1 reads MNHEY; CDR2 reads SMNVEV (reference sequence). The CDR3 sequence is 13 residues long. This CDR3 is CASSTSVQETQYF.

The chain links TRBV6-2 or TRBV6-3 to TRBJ2-7; absent DNA, TCRdb's TRBD1 call cannot be checked. Germline loops: CDR1 MNHEY, CDR2 SVGEGT. This CDR3 contains 17 residues. The CDR3 here is CASSLQIPGASSYEQYF.

This clonotype is medium-sized by frequency. The V call is TRBV12-3 or TRBV12-4, the J call TRBJ2-3. The CDR3 has 14 amino acids. CDR3 protein: CASSVTADTDTQYF.

The chain is built from TRBV30 and TRBJ2-1. Germline V gives CDR1 GTSNPN, CDR2 SVGIG (reference sequence). The CDR3 contains 13 residues. CDR3 region: CAWSAWTRHEQFF.

The chain links TRBV12-3 or TRBV12-4 to TRBJ2-3; no DNA is available, so the TRBD1 call from TCRdb remains unchecked. The CDR3 has 17 amino acids. CDR3 in amino acids: CASTWGGGRSSTDTQYF.

This clonotype registers medium-sized by frequency. The chain joins TRBV29-1 to TRBJ1-2; without DNA, the TCRdb call of TRBD1 cannot be checked. Germline CDR1 and CDR2: SQVTM and ANQGSEA. The CDR3 totals 14 residues. The CDR3 loop reads CSVVGTDGVGGYTF.

The chain combines TRBV5-6 with TRBJ2-3; the TRBD1 assignment by TCRdb is unverifiable without DNA. Germline CDR1 is SGHDT and CDR2 is YYEEEE. This CDR3 has 15 residues. CDR3 sequence reads: CASSPDRGQRDTQYF.

The rearrangement uses TRBV18 and TRBJ2-7. The V gene's germline CDR1 is KGHSH and CDR2 LQKENI. The CDR3 is made up of 14 amino acids. This CDR3 is CASSPGPDSYEQYF. The whole variable domain, filled in from reference TRBV18 and TRBJ2-7, reads NAGVMQNPRHLVRRRGQEARLRCSPMKGHSHVYWYRQLPEEGLKFMVYLQKENIIDESGMPKERFSAEFPKEGPSILRIQQVVRGDSAAYFCASSPGPDSYEQYFGPGTRLTVT.

The chain recombines TRBV5-5 with TRBJ2-6. This CDR3 is 12 amino acids long. The germline gives CDR1 SGHKS, CDR2 YYEKEE (reference sequence). CDR3: CASSPGANVLTF.

This rearrangement joins TRBV5-6 to TRBJ2-2. The CDR3 runs to 14 residues. From germline, CDR1 is SGHDT and CDR2 YYEEEE. This CDR3 is CASSLRGTTGELFF. The whole variable domain, remainder taken from reference TRBV5-6 and TRBJ2-2, is DAGVTQSPTHLIKTRGQQVTLRCSPKSGHDTVSWYQQALGQGPQFIFQYYEEEERQRGNFPDRFSGHQFPNYSSELNVNALLLGDSALYLCASSLRGTTGELFFGEGSRLTVL.

The CDR3 spells CASSSGPGTEAFF. This chain uses TRBV12-3 or TRBV12-4 with TRBJ1-1; the D call from TCRdb, TRBD1, cannot be confirmed without DNA. CDR3 length: 13 amino acids.

The chain links TRBV7-6 to TRBJ2-1; there is no DNA to check the TCRdb D call of TRBD2. The CDR3 has 17 residues. CDR1 is SGHVS, CDR2 FNYEAQ, per germline. This chain's CDR3 is CASSKQANERAYNEQFF.

The chain recombines TRBV20-1 with TRBJ2-7; lacking DNA, the TRBD2 call made by TCRdb goes unchecked. Germline V lookup: CDR1 DFQATT, CDR2 SNEGSKA (reference sequence). The CDR3 runs to 13 residues. This CDR3 reads CSAPLAGAWEQYF.

The chain has TRBV6-2 or TRBV6-3 and TRBJ2-7. There are 11 residues in the CDR3. Looked up from germline, CDR1 is MNHEY and CDR2 is SVGEGT. The chain's CDR3 is CASSQSYEQYF.

The rearrangement joins TRBV12-3 or TRBV12-4 to TRBJ2-2. This CDR3 is built from 13 residues. The CDR3 here is CASSLFRAGELFF.